This T cell receptor beta chain was sequenced in a study of blood T cells in healthy people across ages. The study's findings and limits: Estimates of diversity drawn from one million T cells were considered underestimates. Roughly linear declines in TCR beta diversity per million T cells occurred with age. The CMV status of each donor remained undetermined, and this could have confounded shifts in expanded clonotypes.

Comment on this clonotype: The antigen remains unidentified.

A J-beta primer mix and a sample-barcoded 5' primer were used in a second PCR of roughly 6 to 11 cycles. MiXCR, applied by TCRdb to the 5' RACE reads, yields one record per CDR3 protein. The repertoire includes around 320,000 distinct CDR3 sequences, 27% of them detected once, and around 30% sits in the top ten. V was cut by 0 bases and J by 1 base, with 9 bases left in between. Looked up from germline, CDR1 is MGHRA and CDR2 is YSYEKL. This CDR3 is built from 15 residues. Sequences were obtained from blood. This receptor was taken from a woman aged 70 to 79 in good health. The chain uses TRBV4-1 and TRBJ1-1, with TRBD1 as a possible D gene (5 bases). The CDR3 sequence: CASSQDGAANTEAFF. CDR3 DNA sequence: TGCGCCAGCAGCCAAGATGGGGCAGCGAACACTGAAGCTTTCTTT.